This T cell receptor (beta chain) was captured by sequencing in a study of cytomegalovirus exposure and HLA in healthy donors. General observations from the study: The finding came from a later analysis; first-cohort TCR clusters tended to co-occur in the approximately 120 validation repertoires.

To note about this clone: Its antigen is undetermined.

J was trimmed by 7 bases and V by 5 bases; bases with no gene match: 8. This CDR3 comprises 14 residues. Germline V CDR1 and CDR2: SGHRS, YFSETQ. Profiling relied on immunoSEQ multiplex PCR, and the TCRdb table lists in-frame clones only, not all of them. The sample has approximately 140,000 clones, almost 90% seen once; the top ten hold approximately 7.5%. This sequence joins TRBV5-1 and TRBJ1-1, with 10 bases lining up with TRBD1. Source material: PBMCs. The TCR originated in a young woman in good health and CMV-seropositive. The CDR3 reads CASSSGTGVDEAFF. For the CDR3, the DNA is TGCGCCAGCAGTTCCGGGACAGGGGTTGATGAAGCTTTCTTT.